This TCR beta chain was observed in a study of T cells after yellow fever vaccination (dated by TCRdb to between 2018 and 2021). With regard to the full study: The SMART-Seq v4 Ultra Low Input RNA kit was used to prepare libraries from fractions with low cell numbers. Bulk TCR alpha and beta repertoires were sequenced longitudinally to track T-cell clones before and after primary and booster YFV17D yellow fever vaccination. Two healthy male donors made up the cohort, one aged 18 to 29 years and the other aged 30 to 39 years. Blood samples were taken at several timepoints before and after primary and secondary immunization, and bulk PBMC replicates and cell subsets were isolated.

According to the germline V gene (reference sequence), CDR1 reads DFQATT and CDR2 reads SNEGSKA. Including cysteine and phenylalanine, the CDR3 has 11 amino acids. Solely the CDR3 DNA is kept, with 33 bases framed from the first base. The trim is 2 bases for V and 8 bases for J, with a gap of 9 bases between the germline ends. In the paper's terms, the treatment or condition label means: live attenuated yellow fever vaccine strain. At each blood-draw timepoint, two biological replicates of bulk PBMCs were collected. A standard Ficoll-Paque protocol was used to isolate PBMCs from peripheral blood. RNA was extracted with TriZol from bulk PBMCs, CD4 and CD8 fractions, and dextramer-positive and dextramer-negative fractions. Sequencing used an Illumina NovaSeq 6000. TCR cDNA was made using 5'RACE template switching, a step that added a universal primer site and unique molecular identifiers. Priming for cDNA synthesis came from both the TCR alpha and TCR beta constant segments. Library amplification used two PCR steps, and the second PCR step added sample barcodes and sequencing adapters. Sequencing of libraries was done on Illumina HiSeq 2500 (2x100 bp) or NovaSeq (2x150 bp). On the authors' methods: MIGEC was used to demultiplex reads and collapse the reads into UMI consensus sequences, and MiXCR was used for V(D)J alignment. Vaccine-responding clonotypes were identified with edgeR using replicate PBMC samples, with FDR below 0.01 and a log2 fold change above 5 up to day 15 being required. Each bulk clonotype was labeled CD4 or CD8 based on which sequenced repertoire, CD4 or CD8, contained the clonotype at higher abundance. TCRdb passed the public sequencing reads through fastp at Q25 and MiXCR, retaining productive beta sequences. For every CDR3 protein sequence, its rows merge into one entry that carries the most common genes and DNA. None of the V and J calls come from the authors' own analysis; TCRdb made them. Present in this sample are 250,000 to 400,000 distinct CDR3 sequences, approximately 4.3% of which were seen just once. Of the sample, approximately 19% is held by the ten largest clones.

Beyond this particular receptor, the publication reports: Compared with the primary T-cell response, the secondary T-cell response was faster but weaker, reaching its peak on day 5 rather than on day 15. Only two donors were included in the study, so the extent to which the findings can be generalized is limited. Because abundant contaminating clonotypes from the bulk population could be contained in FACS-sorted repertoires, computational filtering was required. After the booster, most of the clones that had expanded following primary vaccination were detected again (just under 97% of CD4 and 80% to 90% of CD8), which suggests that memory was broadly maintained. A small share of clonotypes occurred in both CD4 and CD8 compartments, likely arising from convergent recombination.

On this clonotype itself: Its antigen remains unidentified. Base qualities are not provided; no much larger clone lies one nucleotide away.

The chain employs TRBV20-1 and TRBJ1-1; no D gene can be assigned with confidence. The specimen comprised PBMCs, sampled 15 days after the yellow fever booster vaccination. This clonotype was sampled from a young man who received the YFV17D yellow fever vaccine. The CDR3 region has the sequence CSARTIGEAFF. Here is the DNA: TGCAGTGCTAGAACAATTGGGGAAGCTTTCTTT.